The 28 T cell receptor beta chains below come from one sample, sequenced in a study of T cells in Graves' hyperthyroidism and ophthalmopathy. The investigators amplified TCR beta CDR3 regions from RNA transcripts. The HTBI primer set served for first-round RT-PCR of the TCR CDR3. Using its own MiXCR run on the multiplex PCR reads, TCRdb lists one record per CDR3 protein. The table lists fewer than 700,000 distinct CDR3 sequences, about 17% of them singletons, with over 3.5% in the top ten. The sequenced sample consisted of blood. These receptors originate from a woman aged 25-40 years with Graves' hyperthyroidism.

The chain is built from TRBV12-3 or TRBV12-4 and TRBJ2-2; 7 positions match TRBD1. The junction had 7 bases not matched to a gene; V was cut back by 6 bases and J by 3 bases. The CDR3 consists of 15 residues. CDR3 in DNA: TGTGCCAGCAGATCCGGGACAGAGTACACCGGGGAGCTGTTTTTT. Translation: CASRSGTEYTGELFF.

V usage is TRBV2 and J usage is TRBJ2-3; TRBD1 agrees at 8 bases. This CDR3 comprises 10 residues. Germline assignment: CDR1 SNHLY and CDR2 FYNNEI. The V segment lost 8 bases and the J segment 8 bases; nucleotides outside the gene matches: 0. The DNA for the CDR3 is TGTGCCAGCGGACAGGGTACGCAGTATTTT. This codes for CASGQGTQYF. The variable domain in full, with the rest retrieved from reference TRBV2 and TRBJ2-3, is EPEVTQTPSHQVTQMGQEVILRCVPISNHLYFYWYRQILGQKVEFLVSFYNNEISEKSEIFDDQFSVERPDGSNFTLKIRSTKLEDSAMYFCASGQGTQYFGPGTRLTVL.

Ten or more counts support this clonotype. This chain links TRBV19 with TRBJ1-5; TRBD1 might be the D (5 bases). Looked up from germline, CDR1 is LNHDA and CDR2 is SQIVND (reference sequence). Trimming cost V 7 bases and J 5 bases, with 15 bases left between them. This CDR3 is 14 amino acids long. CDR3 in amino acids: CASTMGPPDQPQHF. CDR3 nucleotides: TGTGCCAGTACCATGGGGCCTCCTGATCAGCCCCAGCATTTT.

This chain links TRBV20-1 with TRBJ2-3, with 8 nucleotides matching TRBD2. The germline gives CDR1 DFQATT, CDR2 SNEGSKA (reference sequence). Trimming removed 1 base from V and 1 base from J; junction bases left unmatched: 7. The CDR3 loop spans 16 amino acids. CDR3 DNA sequence: TGCAGTGCTAGAGCTGCAGCGGGAGTGGGCACAGATACGCAGTATTTT. Amino acids: CSARAAAGVGTDTQYF.

This clonotype was picked up many times. V usage is TRBV28 and J usage is TRBJ2-1; 8 nucleotides align to TRBD2. Germline trimming cut 4 bases from V and 8 bases from J; bases unmatched to any gene: 7. The CDR3 runs 14 residues. Germline CDR1 reads MDHEN; CDR2 reads SYDVKM. In DNA, the CDR3 is TGTGCCAGCAGTTCCCCGGGACTAGTCGATGAGCAGTTCTTC. This sequence encodes CASSSPGLVDEQFF.

The V gene is TRBV5-6, the J gene TRBJ2-7, with 10 bases that match TRBD2. After removal of 4 bases from V and 2 bases from J, the junction contained 9 bases not matched to a gene. CDR1 and CDR2 (germline): SGHDT, YYEEEE. This CDR3 has 16 residues. Here the CDR3 reads CASSNRLAGLTYEQYF. The CDR3 region has the DNA TGTGCCAGCAGCAACCGACTAGCGGGCCTCACCTACGAGCAGTACTTC.

The chain combines TRBV20-1 with TRBJ2-2; 10 bases are shared with TRBD2. V shed 0 bases, J shed 4 bases, and the junction held 2 bases outside the gene matches. The CDR3 runs 15 residues. Germline CDR1 and CDR2: DFQATT and SNEGSKA (reference sequence). The DNA for the CDR3 is TGCAGTGCTAGAGAAGCGGGAGGGGGCACCGGGGAGCTGTTTTTT. It yields the protein CSAREAGGGTGELFF.

Ten or more counts support this clonotype. This rearrangement joins TRBV7-9 to TRBJ1-2; D is unresolved. The V end was cut by 3 bases, the J end by 2 bases, with 7 bases between. Germline V gene data show CDR1 as SEHNR and CDR2 as FQNEAQ (reference sequence). The CDR3 is 13 amino acids. CDR3 sequence: CASSFVRNYGYTF. The CDR3 DNA reads TGTGCCAGCAGCTTTGTTCGCAACTATGGCTACACCTTC.

J is TRBJ1-6 and V is TRBV6-1; a possible D gene is TRBD1 (5 bases). Germline loops: CDR1 MNHNS, CDR2 SASEGT. Trimming stripped 5 bases from V and 8 bases from J, with 10 bases between. The length of the CDR3 is 13 residues. DNA for the CDR3: TGTGCCAGCAGTTCCAGGGTCGATTCACCCCTCCACTTT. It yields the protein CASSSRVDSPLHF.

In regard to this clonotype: A much larger clone lies one base from this, so it may be a read error. J is TRBJ2-2 and V is TRBV27; weak D call: TRBD1 (6 bases). Germline V gene lookup returns CDR1 MNHEY and CDR2 SMNVEV (reference sequence). The CDR3 covers 14 residues. Trimming took off 4 bases at V and 8 bases at J, with 14 bases between the two ends. CDR3 DNA: TGTGCCAGCAGTTCAGATGGGGGCGTGGGGGAGCTGTTTTTT. It yields the protein CASSSDGGVGELFF.

In this sample, this clonotype turned up many times. V and J are TRBV24-1 and TRBJ2-7, with TRBD1 matching over 9 bases. Germline-derived CDR1 and CDR2 are KGHDR and SFDVKD. The CDR3 extends over 14 amino acids. The V segment lost 1 base and the J segment 5 bases; nucleotides outside the gene matches: 2. This CDR3 reads CATSDLRTGDEQYF. CDR3 sequence (DNA): TGTGCCACCAGTGATTTAAGGACAGGGGACGAGCAGTACTTC.

V usage is TRBV4-1 and J usage is TRBJ2-1, with 13 bases identical to TRBD2. The CDR3 has 15 residues. V trimming: 5 bases; J trimming: 8 bases; junction bases outside the gene matches: 6. From germline, CDR1 is MGHRA and CDR2 YSYEKL. CDR3 nucleotides: TGCGCCAGCAGCGATCGGACTAGCGGGAGCGATGAGCAGTTCTTC. It encodes CASSDRTSGSDEQFF.

At least ten counts were recorded for this clonotype. The V gene is TRBV6-6, the J gene TRBJ2-3; D is undetermined. The germline V gene encodes CDR1 MNHNY and CDR2 SVGAGI (reference sequence). The length of the CDR3 is 14 residues. V was cut by 0 bases and J by 4 bases, with 8 bases left in between. The DNA for the CDR3 is TGTGCCAGCAGTTACTCGTCGGCGGCAGATACGCAGTATTTT. Translation: CASSYSSAADTQYF.

This clonotype came up a few times. A much larger clone differs by one base, so this may be a read error. The chain has TRBV7-2 and TRBJ2-5; a possible D gene is TRBD2 (5 bases). From germline, CDR1 is SGHTA and CDR2 FQGNSA. The CDR3 spans 17 residues. Trimming took off 5 bases at V and 4 bases at J, with 23 bases between the two ends. The CDR3 DNA follows: TGTGCCAGCAGCCTCCGTCTTGGGTGGGAGAGAGGAGAGACCCAGTACTTC. The encoded protein is CASSLRLGWERGETQYF.

This clonotype was recorded many times. The genes are TRBV2 and TRBJ1-2; 10 bases are a match to TRBD1. V was clipped by 7 bases and J by 4 bases; unmatched bases: 3. The CDR3 has 13 amino acids. Germline assignment: CDR1 SNHLY and CDR2 FYNNEI. The CDR3 region is CASTRTGGYGYTF. The CDR3 coding sequence is TGTGCCAGCACCAGGACAGGGGGCTATGGCTACACCTTC.

Concerning this clonotype: A read error may be the cause here, since a much bigger clone is one base away. This chain links TRBV12-3 or TRBV12-4 with TRBJ1-2, with D unresolved. Trimming removed 5 bases from V and 4 bases from J, with 5 bases in between. The CDR3 covers 11 residues. The CDR3 DNA is TGTGCCAGCAGTCTCACCTATGGCTACACCTTC. It encodes CASSLTYGYTF.

This clonotype was seen a handful of times. The V and J genes are TRBV7-9 and TRBJ2-3; TRBD2 matches at 13 bases. V was clipped by 5 bases and J by 0 bases; unmatched bases: 8. The germline V gene has CDR1 SEHNR and CDR2 FQNEAQ (reference sequence). The CDR3 is made up of 18 amino acids. The DNA for the CDR3 is TGTGCCAGCAGCCCCGGGACTAGCGGGACCTTTAGCACAGATACGCAGTATTTT. Amino acid sequence: CASSPGTSGTFSTDTQYF.

This clonotype has only a few counts. The chain has TRBV2 and TRBJ2-2; D might be TRBD2 (5 bases). Trimming stripped 4 bases from V and 4 bases from J, with 10 bases between. CDR1 is SNHLY, CDR2 FYNNEI, per germline. The CDR3 contains 14 residues. CDR3 loop: CASSGPGSTGELFF. CDR3 coding DNA: TGTGCCAGCAGTGGCCCGGGGAGCACCGGGGAGCTGTTTTTT.

The V call is TRBV10-3, the J call TRBJ1-1; no clear D gene. This CDR3 contains 15 residues. Germline-derived CDR1 and CDR2 are ENHRY and SYGVKD. V was cut by 0 bases and J by 2 bases, with 10 bases left in between. CDR3 amino acids: CAISESITANTEAFF. The DNA of the CDR3 is TGTGCCATCAGTGAGTCGATAACAGCTAACACTGAAGCTTTCTTT.

The CDR3 nucleotides are TGCAGCGTAGGACAGGGGAACGAGGAGACCCAGTACTTC. As protein: CSVGQGNEETQYF. This rearrangement joins TRBV29-1 to TRBJ2-5; the match to TRBD1 covers 9 bases. Germline CDR1 and CDR2: SQVTM and ANQGSEA. With 6 bases clipped from V and 5 bases from J, the junction kept 7 bases outside the gene matches. This CDR3 comprises 13 residues.

V and J are TRBV24-1 and TRBJ1-4; D not certain. The germline V gene has CDR1 KGHDR and CDR2 SFDVKD. The ends were cut back, 4 bases at V and 6 bases at J, with 5 bases in the middle. The CDR3 covers 12 residues. CDR3 nucleotides: TGTGCCACCAGTGACTCAGATGAAAAACTGTTTTTT. Translation: CATSDSDEKLFF.

This clonotype was seen ten or more times. The chain combines TRBV6-1 with TRBJ1-1; D is possibly TRBD1 (6 bases). The CDR3 spans 16 residues. Trimming took 4 bases from V and 0 from J, leaving 15 bases between them. Germline values: CDR1 MNHNS, CDR2 SASEGT. The CDR3 nucleotides are TGTGCCAGCAGTGGTCGACAGGTGGGGATGAACACTGAAGCTTTCTTT. Its protein is CASSGRQVGMNTEAFF.

The sample holds many counts of this clonotype. The chain joins TRBV3-1 to TRBJ2-1, with 9 bases lining up with TRBD1. The CDR3 spans 16 residues. V gave up 4 bases and J gave up 2 bases; unmatched junction bases: 6. Germline-derived CDR1 and CDR2 are LGHDT and YNNKEL (reference sequence). CDR3 protein: CASSPDTGGPYNEQFF. DNA for the CDR3: TGTGCCAGCAGCCCAGATACAGGGGGCCCCTACAATGAGCAGTTCTTC.

This clonotype has a count of ten or more. V and J are TRBV6-5 and TRBJ1-5, with D uncertain. Trimming took off 10 bases at V and 5 bases at J, with 12 bases between the two ends. This CDR3 spans 12 amino acids. CDR1 and CDR2 (germline): MNHEY, SVGAGI. CDR3 DNA sequence: TGTGCCACCAGGTGGGCCGATCAGCCCCAGCATTTT. Translation: CATRWADQPQHF.

This clonotype was seen repeatedly, ten times or more. This chain connects TRBV29-1 to TRBJ2-1; 10 bases match TRBD2. Looked up from germline, CDR1 is SQVTM and CDR2 is ANQGSEA. Unmatched junction bases numbered 3, after V lost 5 bases and J lost 2 bases. The CDR3 is made up of 14 amino acids. The CDR3 region has the DNA TGCAGCGTTTGGACTAGCGGACCCTACAATGAGCAGTTCTTC. The encoded protein is CSVWTSGPYNEQFF.

The chain has TRBV28 and TRBJ2-1; D not certain. The CDR3 has 14 residues. V was shortened by 3 bases and J by 6 bases, with 12 bases between the two germline ends. Germline V gives CDR1 MDHEN, CDR2 SYDVKM. The CDR3 bases are TGTGCCAGCAGTTTTCGGTTTAAGCGCAATGAGCAGTTCTTC. Its translation: CASSFRFKRNEQFF.

There are many counts of this clonotype. The chain combines TRBV7-9 with TRBJ2-7; tentatively, D is TRBD2 (6 bases). Between the trimmed V and J ends, which lost 5 bases and 1 base, there was a span of 12 bases. Germline CDR1 reads SEHNR; CDR2 reads FQNEAQ (reference sequence). This CDR3 contains 14 residues. The CDR3 here is CASSLGLLSYEQYF. The CDR3 region has the DNA TGTGCCAGCAGCCTTGGACTACTATCCTACGAGCAGTACTTC.

This clonotype has a handful of counts. This chain joins TRBV11-2 and TRBJ1-2; the match to TRBD1 covers 8 bases. The CDR3 sequence is 14 residues long. The germline V gene encodes CDR1 SGHAT and CDR2 FQNNGV. V gave up 6 bases and J gave up 7 bases; unmatched junction bases: 10. CDR3 residues: CASRPAGGGSGYTF. In DNA form, the CDR3 reads TGTGCCAGCAGACCGGCAGGGGGCGGGTCTGGCTACACCTTC.